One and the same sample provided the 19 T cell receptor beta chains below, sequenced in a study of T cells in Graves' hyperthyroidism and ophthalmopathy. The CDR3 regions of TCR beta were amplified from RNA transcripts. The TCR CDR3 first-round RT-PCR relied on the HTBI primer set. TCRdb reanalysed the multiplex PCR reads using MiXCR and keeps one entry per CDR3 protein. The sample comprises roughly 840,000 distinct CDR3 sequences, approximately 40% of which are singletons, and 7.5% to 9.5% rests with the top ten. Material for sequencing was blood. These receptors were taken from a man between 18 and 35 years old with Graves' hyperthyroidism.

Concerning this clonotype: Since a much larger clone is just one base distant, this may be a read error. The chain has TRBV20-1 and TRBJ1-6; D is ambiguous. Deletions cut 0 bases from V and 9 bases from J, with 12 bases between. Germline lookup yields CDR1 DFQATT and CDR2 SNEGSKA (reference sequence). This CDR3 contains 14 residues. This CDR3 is CSAREEGLGSPLHF. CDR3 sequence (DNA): TGCAGTGCTAGAGAGGAGGGTCTTGGTTCACCCCTCCACTTT.

The CDR3: CSVEWVAANEQFF. The CDR3 DNA follows: TGCAGCGTTGAGTGGGTAGCGGCGAATGAGCAGTTCTTC. The rearrangement links TRBV29-1 to TRBJ2-1; TRBD2 might be the D (6 bases). Trimming stripped 3 bases from V and 7 bases from J, with 13 bases between. Germline CDR1 is SQVTM and CDR2 is ANQGSEA. The CDR3 loop spans 13 amino acids.

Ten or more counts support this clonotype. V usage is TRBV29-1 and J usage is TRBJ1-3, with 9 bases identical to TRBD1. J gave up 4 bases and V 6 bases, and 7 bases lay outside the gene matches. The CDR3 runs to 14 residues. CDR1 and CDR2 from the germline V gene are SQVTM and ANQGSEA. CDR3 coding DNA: TGCAGCGTCGGGACAGGGTCGAGGGGAAACACCATATATTTT. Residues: CSVGTGSRGNTIYF.

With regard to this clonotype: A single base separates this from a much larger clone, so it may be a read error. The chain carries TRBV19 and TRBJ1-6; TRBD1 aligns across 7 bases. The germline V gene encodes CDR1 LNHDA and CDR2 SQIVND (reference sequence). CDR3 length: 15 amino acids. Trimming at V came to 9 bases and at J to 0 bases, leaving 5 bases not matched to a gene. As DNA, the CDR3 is TGTGCCAGCAGTTGGGACAGCTCCTATAATTCACCCCTCCACTTT. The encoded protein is CASSWDSSYNSPLHF.

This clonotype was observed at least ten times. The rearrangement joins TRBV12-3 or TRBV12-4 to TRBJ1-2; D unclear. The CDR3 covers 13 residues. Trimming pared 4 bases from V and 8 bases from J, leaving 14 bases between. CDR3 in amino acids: CASSSLVSDGYTF. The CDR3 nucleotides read TGTGCCAGCAGTTCCCTTGTCTCTGACGGCTACACCTTC.

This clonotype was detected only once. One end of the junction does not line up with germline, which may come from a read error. This chain's CDR3 is CTSRYQGKDGYTF. CDR3 DNA: TGTACCAGCCGCTACCAGGGGAAGGATGGCTACACCTTC. This sequence joins TRBV11-1 and TRBJ1-2; maybe TRBD1 (6 bases). Looked up from germline, CDR1 is SGHAT and CDR2 is FQDESV (reference sequence). CDR3 length: 13 residues.

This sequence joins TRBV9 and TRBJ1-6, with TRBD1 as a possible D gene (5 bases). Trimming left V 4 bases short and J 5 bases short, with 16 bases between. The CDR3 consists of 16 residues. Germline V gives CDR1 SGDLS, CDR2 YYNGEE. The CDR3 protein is CASSLGNTGDNSPLHF. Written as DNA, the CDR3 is TGTGCCAGCAGCTTAGGAAATACGGGGGATAATTCACCCCTCCACTTT. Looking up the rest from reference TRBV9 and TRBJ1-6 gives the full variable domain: DSGVTQTPKHLITATGQRVTLRCSPRSGDLSVYWYQQSLDQGLQFLIQYYNGEERAKGNILERFSAQQFPDLHSELNLSSLELGDSALYFCASSLGNTGDNSPLHFGNGTRLTVT.

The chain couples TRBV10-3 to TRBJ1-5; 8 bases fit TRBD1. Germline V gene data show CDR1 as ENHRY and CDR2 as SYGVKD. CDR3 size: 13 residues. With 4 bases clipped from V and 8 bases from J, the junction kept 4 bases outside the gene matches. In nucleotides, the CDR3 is TGTGCCATCAGTGCGACAGGGGCCGAGCCCCAGCATTTT. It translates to CAISATGAEPQHF.

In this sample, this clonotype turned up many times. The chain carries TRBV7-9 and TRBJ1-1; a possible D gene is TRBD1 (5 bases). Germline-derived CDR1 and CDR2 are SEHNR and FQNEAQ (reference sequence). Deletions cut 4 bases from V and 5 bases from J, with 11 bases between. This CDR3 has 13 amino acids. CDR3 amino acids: CASSSGTTTEAFF. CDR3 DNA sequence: TGTGCCAGCAGCTCCGGGACGACAACTGAAGCTTTCTTT.

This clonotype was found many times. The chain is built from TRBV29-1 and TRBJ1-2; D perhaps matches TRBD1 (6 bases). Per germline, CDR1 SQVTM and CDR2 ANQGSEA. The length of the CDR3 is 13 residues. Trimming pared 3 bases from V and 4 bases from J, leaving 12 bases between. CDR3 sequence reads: CSVDEGGGYGYTF. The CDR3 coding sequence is TGCAGCGTTGACGAGGGGGGGGGCTATGGCTACACCTTC.

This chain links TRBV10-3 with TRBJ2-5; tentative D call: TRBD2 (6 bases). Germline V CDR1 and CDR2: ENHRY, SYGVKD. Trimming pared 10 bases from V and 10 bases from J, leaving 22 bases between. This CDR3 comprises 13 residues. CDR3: CASSPPGDSDQYF. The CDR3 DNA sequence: TGTGCCAGCAGCCCCCCCGGGGACTCGGACCAGTACTTC.

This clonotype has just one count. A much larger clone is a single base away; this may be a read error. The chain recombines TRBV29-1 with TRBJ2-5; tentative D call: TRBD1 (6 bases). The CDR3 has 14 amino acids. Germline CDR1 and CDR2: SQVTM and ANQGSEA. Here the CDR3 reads CSARDLGQKEAQYF. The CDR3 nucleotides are TGCAGTGCTAGAGACCTAGGACAGAAGGAGGCCCAGTACTTC.

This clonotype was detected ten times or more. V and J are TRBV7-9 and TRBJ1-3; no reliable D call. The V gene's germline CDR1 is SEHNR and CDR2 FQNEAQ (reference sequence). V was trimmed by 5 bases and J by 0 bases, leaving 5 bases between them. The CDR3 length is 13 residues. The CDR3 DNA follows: TGTGCCAGCAGCGCCAACTCTGGAAACACCATATATTTT. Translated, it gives CASSANSGNTIYF.

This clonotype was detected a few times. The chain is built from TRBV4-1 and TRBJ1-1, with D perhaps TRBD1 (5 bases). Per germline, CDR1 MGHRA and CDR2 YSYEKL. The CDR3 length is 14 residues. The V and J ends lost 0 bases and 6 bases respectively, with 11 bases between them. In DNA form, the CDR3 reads TGCGCCAGCAGCCAAGATCAGGGTGGTCCTGAAGCTTTCTTT. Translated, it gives CASSQDQGGPEAFF.

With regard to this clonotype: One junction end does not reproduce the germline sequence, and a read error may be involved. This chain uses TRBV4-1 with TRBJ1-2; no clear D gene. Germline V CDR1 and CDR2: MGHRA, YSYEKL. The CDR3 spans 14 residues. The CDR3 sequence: CASSLATATYGYTF. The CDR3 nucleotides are TGTGCCAGCAGCTTGGCTACGGCTACCTATGGCTACACCTTC.

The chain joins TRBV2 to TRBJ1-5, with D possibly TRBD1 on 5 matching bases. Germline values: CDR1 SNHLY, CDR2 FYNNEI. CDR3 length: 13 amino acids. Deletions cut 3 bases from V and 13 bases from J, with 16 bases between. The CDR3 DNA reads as TGTGCCAGCAGTGACAAGGAGGGGTGGACACAGCATTTT. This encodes CASSDKEGWTQHF.

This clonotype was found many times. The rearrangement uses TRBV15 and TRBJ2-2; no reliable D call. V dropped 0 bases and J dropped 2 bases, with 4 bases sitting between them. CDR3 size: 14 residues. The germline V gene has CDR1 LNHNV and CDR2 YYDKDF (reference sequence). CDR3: CATSRERNTGELFF. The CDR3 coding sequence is TGTGCCACCAGCAGAGAGCGTAACACCGGGGAGCTGTTTTTT.

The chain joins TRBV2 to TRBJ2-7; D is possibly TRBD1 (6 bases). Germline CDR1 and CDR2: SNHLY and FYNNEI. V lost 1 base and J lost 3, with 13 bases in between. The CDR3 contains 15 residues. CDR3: CASSEVGDTHYEQYF. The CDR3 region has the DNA TGTGCCAGCAGTGAAGTAGGGGACACACACTACGAGCAGTACTTC. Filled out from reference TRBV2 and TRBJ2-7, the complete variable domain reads EPEVTQTPSHQVTQMGQEVILRCVPISNHLYFYWYRQILGQKVEFLVSFYNNEISEKSEIFDDQFSVERPDGSNFTLKIRSTKLEDSAMYFCASSEVGDTHYEQYFGPGTRLTVT.

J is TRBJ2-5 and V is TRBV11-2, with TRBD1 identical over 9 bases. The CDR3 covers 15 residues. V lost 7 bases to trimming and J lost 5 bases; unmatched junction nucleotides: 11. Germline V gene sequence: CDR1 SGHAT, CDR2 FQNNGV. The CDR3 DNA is TGTGCCAGCACCGAGACAGGGGGTCTCCACGAGACCCAGTACTTC. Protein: CASTETGGLHETQYF.